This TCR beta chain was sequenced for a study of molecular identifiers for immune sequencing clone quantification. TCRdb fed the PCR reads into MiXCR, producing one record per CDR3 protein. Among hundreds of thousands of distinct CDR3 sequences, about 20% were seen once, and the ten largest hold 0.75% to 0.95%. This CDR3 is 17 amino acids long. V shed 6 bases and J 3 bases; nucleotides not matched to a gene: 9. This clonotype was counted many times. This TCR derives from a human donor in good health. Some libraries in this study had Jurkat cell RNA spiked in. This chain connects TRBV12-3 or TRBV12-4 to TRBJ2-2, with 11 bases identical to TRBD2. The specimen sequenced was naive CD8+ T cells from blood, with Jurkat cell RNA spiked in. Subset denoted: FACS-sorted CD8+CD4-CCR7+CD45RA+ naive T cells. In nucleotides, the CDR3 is TGTGCCAGCAGCCATGCACTAGCGGGAGATTACACCGGGGAGCTGTTTTTT. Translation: CASSHALAGDYTGELFF.